This entry lists 9 T cell receptor beta chains sequenced from one sample in a study of cytomegalovirus exposure and HLA in healthy donors. It was with 60 Vbeta and 13 Jbeta primers that the PCR ran. Assay used: immunoSEQ multiplex PCR; TCRdb lists only in-frame clones, some missing. The sample includes about 120,000 clones, under 12% of them seen just once. Sequenced: PBMCs. The receptors were sampled from a young woman in good health and CMV-seropositive.

The V gene is TRBV27, the J gene TRBJ2-7; TRBD1 agrees at 7 bases. This CDR3 is built from 16 residues. Unmatched junction bases numbered 13, after V lost 4 bases and J lost 4 bases. Germline CDR1 MNHEY, CDR2 SMNVEV (reference sequence). CDR3 protein: CASSYWGTERNYEQYF. CDR3 DNA: TGTGCCAGCAGTTACTGGGGGACAGAGAGGAATTACGAGCAGTACTTC.

The chain couples TRBV5-1 to TRBJ2-1; tentatively, D is TRBD2 (6 bases). The CDR3 consists of 15 residues. Germline V gives CDR1 SGHRS, CDR2 YFSETQ. The V end lost 0 bases, the J end lost 1 base, and 8 bases lay between the germline ends. CDR3 loop: CASSLVGRSYNEQFF. The CDR3 bases are TGCGCCAGCAGCTTGGTCGGGAGATCCTACAATGAGCAGTTCTTC.

There are a few counts of this clone. The chain employs TRBV5-1 and TRBJ1-4; D is perhaps TRBD1 (5 bases). V shed 5 bases and J shed 7 bases, with 15 bases lying between them. The CDR3 has 14 residues. CDR1 SGHRS and CDR2 YFSETQ come from the germline V gene. CDR3 in amino acids: CASSFGTGGEKLFF. The CDR3 DNA is TGCGCCAGCAGTTTCGGGACGGGAGGTGAAAAACTGTTTTTT.

This clone was seen a few times. V and J are TRBV11-3 and TRBJ2-7; 9 bases are a match to TRBD1. After removal of 1 base from V and 3 bases from J, the junction contained 10 bases not matched to a gene. CDR3 length: 17 amino acids. CDR1 and CDR2 from the germline V gene are SGHNT and YENEEA. The CDR3 protein is CASSLGNPGQGGYEQYF. The CDR3 DNA follows: TGTGCCAGCAGCTTAGGCAACCCGGGACAGGGAGGCTACGAGCAGTACTTC.

V and J are TRBV28 and TRBJ1-5; a weak D match, TRBD1 (5 bases). Trimming left V 10 bases short and J 0 bases short, with 16 bases between. CDR1 is MDHEN and CDR2 is SYDVKM in the germline V gene. The CDR3 has 15 residues. DNA of the CDR3: TGTGCCACCTCGCGGGGGTCTTATAGCAATCAGCCCCAGCATTTT. This codes for CATSRGSYSNQPQHF. The full variable domain, in which reference TRBV28 and TRBJ1-5 provide the parts outside the CDR3, is DVKVTQSSRYLVKRTGEKVFLECVQDMDHENMFWYRQDPGLGLRLIYFSYDVKMKEKGDIPEGYSVSREKKERFSLILESASTNQTSMYLCATSRGSYSNQPQHFGDGTRLSIL.

The chain has TRBV4-1 and TRBJ1-4; the D gene is possibly TRBD1 (5 bases). The germline V gene encodes CDR1 MGHRA and CDR2 YSYEKL. V was shortened by 1 base and J by 4 bases, with 10 bases between the two germline ends. There are 15 residues in the CDR3. The CDR3 reads CASSQGTTVNEKLFF. The DNA of the CDR3 is TGCGCCAGCAGCCAAGGGACAACAGTTAATGAAAAACTGTTTTTT.

Here the CDR3 DNA reads TGCGCCAGCAGCTGGCCCTTAGGTCAGGGGGACACTGAAGCTTTCTTT. Translating it yields CASSWPLGQGDTEAFF. The gene calls are TRBV5-1 and TRBJ1-1, with 7 bases fitting TRBD1. The V segment lost 3 bases and the J segment 3 bases; nucleotides outside the gene matches: 11. The germline V gene encodes CDR1 SGHRS and CDR2 YFSETQ. The CDR3 is 16 amino acids.

This clone was observed a handful of times. The chain joins TRBV5-1 to TRBJ1-1, with no clear D. V lost 1 base, J lost 1 base, and 11 bases lay in between. Germline lookup yields CDR1 SGHRS and CDR2 YFSETQ. The CDR3 length is 15 residues. In DNA form, the CDR3 reads TGCGCCAGCAGCTTGCAGACACCCGAGAACACTGAAGCTTTCTTT. Protein: CASSLQTPENTEAFF.

This clone was recorded a few times. The chain links TRBV5-6 to TRBJ2-7, with 7 bases identical to TRBD1. This CDR3 is 12 amino acids long. Germline CDR1 reads SGHDT; CDR2 reads YYEEEE. V lost 4 bases to trimming and J lost 5 bases; unmatched junction nucleotides: 3. The CDR3 is CASSLTGNEQYF. DNA for the CDR3: TGTGCCAGCAGCCTGACAGGGAACGAGCAGTACTTC.